Each of the 4 T cell receptor beta chains below was sequenced from the same sample in a study of blood T cells in healthy people across ages. Next came a second PCR, run for about 7 to 12 cycles, which used a sample-barcoded 5' primer along with a J-beta primer mix. TCRdb ran MiXCR on the 5' RACE reads and lists one entry per CDR3 protein. The sample holds around 800,000 distinct CDR3 sequences, around a quarter seen once. These same records also appear under a second study, on T cells of mothers and their children.

Sequencing input: blood. These receptor sequences come from a boy aged 5 to 17 in good health.

This clonotype was recorded many times. The chain recombines TRBV29-1 with TRBJ2-5, with 7 bases that match TRBD1. Germline CDR1 SQVTM, CDR2 ANQGSEA. This CDR3 comprises 12 residues. V dropped 7 bases and J dropped 10; count of bases not matched to a gene: 12. The CDR3 sequence is CSAIEGAVYQYF. The CDR3 DNA sequence: TGCAGCGCCATTGAGGGGGCCGTTTACCAGTACTTC.

This clonotype was observed a handful of times. The V call is TRBV14, the J call TRBJ2-1; a possible D gene is TRBD1 (5 bases). The V end lost 4 bases, the J end lost 3 bases, and 13 bases lay between the germline ends. This CDR3 comprises 15 residues. The germline V gene encodes CDR1 SGHDN and CDR2 FVKESK. The CDR3 bases are TGTGCCAGCAGCCGAGAACCCGACAGCTACAATGAGCAGTTCTTC. Amino acid sequence: CASSREPDSYNEQFF.

The chain employs TRBV28 and TRBJ2-7, with D maybe TRBD2 (5 bases). V was clipped by 4 bases and J by 2 bases, with 12 bases between them. The CDR3 length is 14 residues. CDR1 is MDHEN, CDR2 SYDVKM, per germline. CDR3 in amino acids: CASSSSAEAYEQYF. The CDR3 DNA follows: TGTGCCAGCAGTTCATCCGCGGAGGCCTACGAGCAGTACTTC. Looking up the rest from reference TRBV28 and TRBJ2-7 gives the full variable domain: DVKVTQSSRYLVKRTGEKVFLECVQDMDHENMFWYRQDPGLGLRLIYFSYDVKMKEKGDIPEGYSVSREKKERFSLILESASTNQTSMYLCASSSSAEAYEQYFGPGTRLTVT.

V gene TRBV7-9 combines with J gene TRBJ1-1, with unresolved D. The CDR3 totals 13 residues. Trimming took 5 bases from V and 6 from J, leaving 13 bases between them. Germline V CDR1 and CDR2: SEHNR, FQNEAQ (reference sequence). The CDR3 is CASSGTTRAEAFF. CDR3 nucleotides: TGTGCCAGCAGCGGTACGACTCGCGCTGAAGCTTTCTTT. Variable domain in full (rest from reference TRBV7-9 and TRBJ1-1): DTGVSQNPRHKITKRGQNVTFRCDPISEHNRLYWYRQTLGQGPEFLTYFQNEAQLEKSRLLSDRFSAERPKGSFSTLEIQRTEQGDSAMYLCASSGTTRAEAFFGQGTRLTVV.